The clone carrying this T cell receptor beta chain showed up just a few times. What it binds is unknown. This sample is drawn from a study of T-cell reconstitution after alpha-beta-depleted transplantation in children. Study results and limitations: Surviving recipient T cells and thymic progenitors underlay high day-60 TCRbeta diversity in some patients. From newly produced T cells came most of the T-cell counts and diversity one year after transplant.

This CDR3 is 16 amino acids long. The V gene's germline CDR1 is SQVTM and CDR2 ANQGSEA. Trimming cost V 0 bases and J 4 bases, with 18 bases left between them. Preparation of the TCRbeta library was carried out with unique molecular identifiers. TCRdb redid the calling of the PCR reads with MiXCR, one entry per CDR3 protein. The sample holds more than 90,000 distinct CDR3 sequences; over 9% are singletons and the top ten take 30% to 35%. The clonotype was recovered from a boy younger than 10 with acute lymphoblastic leukemia, due to receive a stem cell transplant. The starting material was PBMCs, obtained before TCRalphabeta/CD19-depleted stem cell transplant. V gene TRBV29-1 combines with J gene TRBJ1-1; the D is unclear. In DNA form, the CDR3 reads TGCAGCGTTGAAGAGTATCGGCGCAGGAAATCCACTGAAGCTTTCTTT. Protein product: CSVEEYRRRKSTEAFF. The complete variable domain, with remaining parts taken from reference TRBV29-1 and TRBJ1-1, reads SAVISQKPSRDICQRGTSLTIQCQVDSQVTMMFWYRQQPGQSLTLIATANQGSEATYESGFVIDKFPISRPNLTFSTLTVSNMSPEDSSIYLCSVEEYRRRKSTEAFFGQGTRLTVV.